This passage covers 8 T cell receptor beta chains from one sample sequenced in a study of blood T cell repertoires in COVID-19. Libraries were prepared by immunoSEQ multiplex PCR; TCRdb keeps only in-frame clonotypes and omits some of them. In the table there are about 180,000 clones, around 83% of which are singletons. Sequencing was done on a sample of peripheral blood. All receptors come from a woman aged 70 to 79 with COVID-19, enrolled during active disease.

The gene calls are TRBV10-3 and TRBJ1-2; D may be TRBD1 (5 bases). Germline V gene sequence: CDR1 ENHRY, CDR2 SYGVKD. The CDR3 is made up of 16 amino acids. The V gene lost 0 bases and the J gene lost 0 bases, with 11 bases spanning the gap. CDR3 in DNA: TGTGCCATCAGTGAGTCGAGCCAGGGCCCTAACTATGGCTACACCTTC. Its protein product is CAISESSQGPNYGYTF.

The V gene is TRBV19, the J gene TRBJ1-2; 8 nucleotides match TRBD1. V lost 1 base, J lost 7 bases, and 14 bases stayed unmatched. The germline CDR1 and CDR2 sequences are LNHDA and SQIVND (reference sequence). The CDR3 is made up of 17 amino acids. CDR3 sequence (DNA): TGTGCCAGTAGTATAGGACCCGGGACAGGCGGTCTTGGTGGCTACACCTTC. This translates into CASSIGPGTGGLGGYTF.

The chain is built from TRBV6-2 or TRBV6-3 and TRBJ2-3; 7 nucleotides align to TRBD2. CDR1 and CDR2 (germline): MNHEY, SVGEGT. The CDR3 runs 17 residues. V was pared by 1 base and J by 0 bases, with 7 bases of the junction left unmatched. The CDR3 sequence is CASSYFSGGGSTDTQYF. The CDR3 coding sequence is TGTGCCAGCAGTTACTTCTCTGGCGGGGGTAGCACAGATACGCAGTATTTT.

This clone was observed a few times. CDR3 in DNA: TGTGCCAGTAACCCCGGGGCGGCTAGCGTAGTTTACAATGAGCAGTTCTTC. This codes for CASNPGAASVVYNEQFF. The chain combines TRBV19 with TRBJ2-1, with D tentatively TRBD2 (6 bases). The CDR3 spans 17 residues. Germline V gene sequence: CDR1 LNHDA, CDR2 SQIVND (reference sequence). Trimming left V 7 bases short and J 4 bases short, with 23 bases between.

The chain employs TRBV29-1 and TRBJ1-1; TRBD1 aligns across 7 bases. The trim removed 4 bases at V and 6 bases at J, leaving 5 bases unmatched. The CDR3 spans 12 residues. Germline loops: CDR1 SQVTM, CDR2 ANQGSEA. Here the CDR3 DNA reads TGCAGCGTTGGCAGGGGGGAGGCTGAAGCTTTCTTT. It is translated as CSVGRGEAEAFF.

V is TRBV27 and J is TRBJ2-1, with D perhaps matching TRBD1 (6 bases). Germline CDR1 is MNHEY and CDR2 is SMNVEV (reference sequence). V lost 5 bases to trimming and J lost 8 bases, with 13 bases between them. CDR3 length equals 13 residues. The CDR3 loop is CASSNTGYHEQFF. Here the CDR3 DNA reads TGTGCCAGCAGTAACACAGGGTACCATGAGCAGTTCTTC.

The chain is built from TRBV21-1 and TRBJ2-3; the listed D gene, TRBD1, was not tested against the DNA. TRBV21-1 is a known pseudogene. The CDR3 is made up of 11 amino acids. The CDR3 DNA follows: TGTGCCATAATGATTCAGGGTCGCAGGGATTTT. As protein: CAIMIQGRRDF.

CDR3 bases: TGTGCCAGCTCATCGAGACAGGGGGCCACCGGGGAGCTGTTTTTT. Encoded protein: CASSSRQGATGELFF. V gene TRBV18 combines with J gene TRBJ2-2, with 10 bases aligning to TRBD1. CDR1 is KGHSH, CDR2 LQKENI, per germline. J lost 4 bases, V lost 5 bases, and 4 bases had no gene match. CDR3 length equals 15 residues. The variable domain in full, with the rest retrieved from reference TRBV18 and TRBJ2-2, is NAGVMQNPRHLVRRRGQEARLRCSPMKGHSHVYWYRQLPEEGLKFMVYLQKENIIDESGMPKERFSAEFPKEGPSILRIQQVVRGDSAAYFCASSSRQGATGELFFGEGSRLTVL.